A selection of T cell receptor beta chains follows, all from one sample in a study of OX40 agonist ivuxolimab in advanced cancers. TCRdb's copy holds only in-frame clones and misses some; the assay was immunoSEQ multiplex PCR. The data hold about 70,000 clones, with roughly 80% observed a single time. The sequenced sample was CD4+ or CD8+ T cells sorted from blood, obtained in a trial of the OX40 agonist ivuxolimab. Receptors originate from an adult with an advanced solid tumor such as melanoma, head and neck, liver or kidney cancer. Each CDR3 is given with its conserved first and last residue. The D gene is left open where the match is weak. The size of a clone is reported for some rows only, either as once, few or many, or as a class for expanded clones.

j_call | clone_size | v_call | d_call | cdr3_aa | cdr3_nt
TRBJ2-3 | . | TRBV11-3 | . | CASSVLGTVSTDTQYF | TGTGCCAGCAGCGTACTCGGGACGGTCAGCACAGATACGCAGTATTTT
TRBJ2-1 | . | TRBV7-2 | . | CASSQPPLYNEQFF | TGTGCCAGCAGCCAGCCCCCACTTTACAATGAGCAGTTCTTC
TRBJ1-4 | . | TRBV10-2 | . | CATARDREGGDEKLFF | TGCGCCACGGCTAGGGACCGCGAGGGAGGGGATGAAAAACTGTTTTTT
TRBJ1-3 | . | TRBV7-2 | TRBD1 | CASSLVRTGATIYF | TGTGCCAGCAGCTTAGTAAGGACAGGGGCGACCATATATTTT
TRBJ2-5 | . | TRBV7-2 | TRBD2 | CASSSQGLGQETQYF | TGTGCCAGCAGCTCCCAGGGACTAGGGCAAGAGACCCAGTACTTC
TRBJ1-6 | . | TRBV2 | . | CASTQGPLGLDNSPLHF | TGTGCCAGCACCCAGGGGCCCCTGGGACTAGATAATTCACCCCTCCACTTT
TRBJ2-2 | . | TRBV5-1 | TRBD2 | CASSWAASGSFTGELFF | TGCGCCAGCAGCTGGGCCGCTAGCGGTTCTTTCACCGGGGAGCTGTTTTTT
TRBJ1-2 | . | TRBV11-2 | . | CASSPINQGTGYTF | TGTGCCAGCAGCCCGATCAATCAGGGGACGGGCTACACCTTC
TRBJ2-1 | . | TRBV9 | . | CASSVEGSSVYNEQFF | TGTGCCAGCAGCGTAGAGGGCTCATCCGTCTACAATGAGCAGTTCTTC
TRBJ2-3 | . | TRBV6-5 | . | CASTRHSSADTQYF | TGTGCCAGCACCAGACACTCCTCGGCAGATACGCAGTATTTT
TRBJ1-1 | . | TRBV19 | TRBD1 | CASGQGRNTEAFF | TGTGCCAGTGGACAGGGTCGGAACACTGAAGCTTTCTTT
TRBJ2-1 | . | TRBV5-3 | TRBD1 | CARSLRLTGGKNEQFF | TGTGCCAGAAGCTTGCGCCTGACAGGGGGCAAGAATGAGCAGTTCTTC
TRBJ2-7 | . | TRBV4-2 | TRBD1 | CASSPYRGQGSYEQYF | TGTGCCAGCAGCCCATACAGGGGGCAGGGCTCCTACGAGCAGTACTTC
TRBJ2-5 | . | TRBV7-3 | . | CASSLQGGNRGAETQYF | TGTGCCAGCAGCTTACAGGGTGGGAATCGGGGGGCAGAGACCCAGTACTTC
TRBJ1-3 | . | TRBV5-3 | . | CARSLVEGTGNTIYF | TGTGCCAGAAGCTTGGTAGAGGGTACTGGAAACACCATATATTTT
TRBJ1-6 | . | TRBV6-6 | . | CASKPGHPLVPLHF | TGTGCCAGCAAACCGGGACACCCTTTAGTGCCCCTCCACTTT
TRBJ1-1 | . | TRBV7-2 | . | CASSLDRTNTEAFF | TGTGCCAGCAGCTTAGACAGGACGAACACTGAAGCTTTCTTT
TRBJ2-2 | . | TRBV19 | TRBD1 | CASTKQGVRTGELFF | TGTGCCAGTACGAAACAGGGGGTGAGGACCGGGGAGCTGTTTTTT
TRBJ1-1 | . | TRBV5-4 | TRBD1 | CASSSDRGNTEAFF | TGTGCCAGCAGCTCTGACAGGGGGAACACTGAAGCTTTCTTT
TRBJ2-2 | . | TRBV5-1 | TRBD1 | CASSLEAQGDTGELFF | TGCGCCAGCAGCTTGGAGGCACAGGGGGACACCGGGGAGCTGTTTTTT
TRBJ2-4 | . | TRBV7-2 | . | CASSPPAGDDIQYF | TGTGCCAGCAGCCCCCCTGCGGGTGATGACATTCAGTACTTC
TRBJ1-1 | . | TRBV10-1 | . | CASSRGRSATEAFF | TGCGCCAGCAGTCGTGGCAGGTCCGCCACTGAAGCTTTCTTT
TRBJ1-5 | few | TRBV7-2 | . | CASSTRENQPQHF | TGTGCCAGCAGCACCCGGGAGAATCAGCCCCAGCATTTT
TRBJ1-1 | . | TRBV5-1 | . | CASSLGTNTEAFF | TGCGCCAGCAGCTTGGGCACGAACACTGAAGCTTTCTTT
TRBJ1-2 | . | TRBV6-1 | TRBD1 | CASTRVTGNYGYTF | TGTGCCAGCACTAGGGTGACAGGGAACTATGGCTACACCTTC
TRBJ2-7 | . | TRBV6-1 | TRBD2 | CASSFGTTTLHEQYF | TGTGCCAGCAGTTTCGGGACTACCACCCTCCACGAGCAGTACTTC
TRBJ2-1 | . | TRBV5-1 | . | CASRGPGTEQFF | TGCGCCAGCAGAGGCCCCGGGACAGAGCAGTTCTTC
TRBJ2-7 | . | TRBV7-2 | . | CASSLGAQGYEQYF | TGTGCCAGCAGCTTAGGGGCCCAGGGATACGAGCAGTACTTC
TRBJ1-2 | few | TRBV5-4 | . | CASSLAIPRRPNYGYTF | TGTGCCAGCAGCTTGGCCATCCCCAGGCGACCTAACTATGGCTACACCTTC
TRBJ1-3 | few | TRBV7-2 | . | CASSLSPPGLSGNTIYF | TGTGCCAGCAGCTTAAGTCCGCCAGGGCTCTCTGGAAACACCATATATTTT
TRBJ2-3 | . | TRBV2 | . | CASRRRGRTDTQYF | TGTGCCAGCAGAAGGAGGGGGCGCACAGATACGCAGTATTTT
TRBJ2-5 | . | TRBV19 | TRBD2 | CASSIGGGLGETQYF | TGTGCCAGTAGTATAGGCGGGGGGCTGGGCGAGACCCAGTACTTC
TRBJ2-3 | . | TRBV2 | TRBD1 | CASSVWDRASDTQYF | TGTGCCAGCAGTGTGTGGGACAGGGCCTCCGATACGCAGTATTTT
TRBJ1-2 | . | TRBV2 | . | CASSEFVSGYTF | TGTGCCAGCAGTGAATTTGTCAGTGGCTACACCTTC
TRBJ1-1 | . | TRBV7-9 | TRBD1 | CASSYYYRGNTEAFF | TGTGCCAGCAGCTACTACTACAGGGGAAACACTGAAGCTTTCTTT
TRBJ2-2 | . | TRBV19 | . | CASSTRNRGGGTGELFF | TGTGCCAGTAGTACCCGGAATCGTGGTGGTGGCACCGGGGAGCTGTTTTTT
TRBJ2-1 | . | TRBV5-1 | TRBD1 | CASSQRQGENEQFF | TGCGCCAGCAGCCAAAGACAGGGAGAGAATGAGCAGTTCTTC
TRBJ2-3 | . | TRBV19 | . | CASSFPRGPGTDTQYF | TGTGCCAGTAGTTTTCCCCGAGGCCCGGGCACAGATACGCAGTATTTT
TRBJ2-1 | . | TRBV11-3 | . | CASSLDHQSGAREQFF | TGTGCCAGCAGCTTAGACCATCAATCAGGGGCAAGGGAGCAGTTCTTC
TRBJ1-1 | . | TRBV6-6 | . | CASTLEAVGTEAFF | TGTGCCAGCACCCTCGAGGCGGTGGGCACTGAAGCTTTCTTT
TRBJ1-1 | . | TRBV6-5 | TRBD1 | CASSSSGTVGTEAFF | TGTGCCAGCAGTTCCTCAGGGACAGTGGGCACTGAAGCTTTCTTT
TRBJ2-1 | . | TRBV10-1 | . | CASSENRVGEQFF | TGCGCCAGCAGTGAAAACAGGGTAGGAGAGCAGTTCTTC
TRBJ1-4 | . | TRBV28 | . | CASSLDDIEKLFF | TGTGCCAGCAGTTTAGATGACATTGAAAAACTGTTTTTT
TRBJ2-7 | . | TRBV7-2 | . | CASSFQGYYEQYF | TGTGCCAGCAGCTTCCAGGGCTACTACGAGCAGTACTTC
TRBJ2-1 | . | TRBV6-5 | TRBD1 | CASSPDRDAYNEQFF | TGTGCCAGCAGTCCGGACAGGGACGCCTACAATGAGCAGTTCTTC
TRBJ2-6 | . | TRBV5-1 | . | CASSPLTVSGANVLTF | TGCGCCAGCAGCCCCCTTACAGTATCTGGGGCCAACGTCCTGACTTTC
TRBJ2-5 | . | TRBV7-2 | TRBD2 | CASSLLAGLQETQYF | TGTGCCAGCAGCTTATTAGCGGGGCTCCAAGAGACCCAGTACTTC
TRBJ2-1 | . | TRBV4-3 | TRBD1 | CASSHAFKGRGLGGEQFF | TGCGCCAGCAGCCACGCATTTAAGGGCAGGGGGCTAGGAGGTGAGCAGTTCTTC
TRBJ1-2 | . | TRBV5-1 | TRBD1 | CASSLASGQGVGYTF | TGCGCCAGCAGCTTGGCCTCGGGACAGGGAGTGGGCTACACCTTC
TRBJ2-2 | . | TRBV5-1 | . | CASSPGVYSTGELFF | TGCGCCAGCAGCCCGGGGGTCTACTCCACCGGGGAGCTGTTTTTT